The T cell receptor beta chain described here comes from a study of T cells in localized non-small cell lung cancer. The CDR3 runs 14 residues. The V and J ends lost 6 bases and 5 bases, in that order; junction bases with no gene match: 5. Germline assignment: CDR1 SNHLY and CDR2 FYNNEI. Produced via immunoSEQ multiplex PCR; TCRdb's table is partial and in-frame only. The sample gives 15,000 to 25,000 clones, around nine tenths of which show up once; about 4% is in the top ten. This specimen consisted of peripheral blood, obtained before any cancer treatment. This TCR derives from a male donor older than 55 with stage I squamous cell lung carcinoma. The chain employs TRBV2 and TRBJ2-5; TRBD1 matches 11 bases. The CDR3 DNA reads as TGTGCCAGCAGGATTGGACAGGGGGCGGAGACCCAGTACTTC. This translates into CASRIGQGAETQYF.